This entry lists 2 T cell receptor beta chains sequenced from one sample in a study of cytomegalovirus exposure and HLA in healthy donors. The primer mix had 60 Vbeta and 13 Jbeta primers. Some clones are missing from TCRdb's copy, which holds only in-frame ones; the method was immunoSEQ multiplex PCR. The sample consists of about 200,000 clones, about 79% of them appearing once. The sequenced material came from PBMCs. The receptor set was obtained from a male donor in good health and CMV-seronegative.

This chain connects TRBV7-2 to TRBJ1-2, with 7 bases lining up with TRBD1. Trimming at V came to 3 bases and at J to 8 bases, leaving 6 bases not matched to a gene. The CDR3 sequence is 13 residues long. Germline V gene sequence: CDR1 SGHTA, CDR2 FQGNSA. This chain's CDR3 is CASSFRQGGGYTF. CDR3 nucleotide sequence: TGTGCCAGCAGCTTTCGACAGGGAGGCGGCTACACCTTC.

V and J are TRBV6-5 and TRBJ2-2, with TRBD1 identical over 8 bases. This CDR3 comprises 13 residues. Looked up from germline, CDR1 is MNHEY and CDR2 is SVGAGI. V was clipped by 8 bases and J by 7 bases; unmatched bases: 6. In nucleotides, the CDR3 is TGTGCCAGCTCGGACAGGGTAAACGGGGAGCTGTTTTTT. Amino acid sequence: CASSDRVNGELFF.